A single sample gave rise to the 12 T cell receptor beta chains below, sequenced in a study of cytomegalovirus exposure and HLA in healthy donors. Primers for the PCR totalled 60 Vbeta and 13 Jbeta. Libraries were prepared by immunoSEQ multiplex PCR; TCRdb keeps only in-frame clonotypes and omits some of them. The sample holds 99,000 or so clones; about 83% are singletons and the top ten take approximately 6.1%. The sample consisted of PBMCs. The source is a man aged 18-30 years in good health and CMV-seronegative.

The chain employs TRBV7-9 and TRBJ1-1; D not certain. Per the germline V gene, CDR1 is SEHNR and CDR2 is FQNEAQ (reference sequence). This CDR3 has 12 amino acids. The V end lost 2 bases, the J end lost 5 bases, and 6 bases lay between the germline ends. The CDR3 sequence is CASSLLRTEAFF. In DNA form, the CDR3 reads TGTGCCAGCAGCTTATTGCGGACTGAAGCTTTCTTT.

This clone was counted between two and nine times. The chain uses TRBV13 and TRBJ2-7; the match to TRBD1 covers 9 bases. The J segment lost 5 bases and the V segment lost 3 bases, leaving 5 bases of the junction unmatched. The germline V gene has CDR1 PRHDT and CDR2 FYEKMQ (reference sequence). The CDR3 is made up of 14 amino acids. This CDR3 is CASSFWDRAHEQYF. The CDR3 DNA reads as TGTGCCAGCAGCTTTTGGGACAGGGCCCACGAGCAGTACTTC.

V is TRBV5-1 and J is TRBJ1-2, with TRBD1 identical over 7 bases. The trim removed 3 bases at V and 0 bases at J, leaving 11 bases unmatched. The germline CDR1 and CDR2 sequences are SGHRS and YFSETQ. The CDR3 sequence is 17 residues long. The CDR3 protein is CASSYSTGTDSNYGYTF. The CDR3 DNA follows: TGCGCCAGCAGCTACAGCACCGGGACAGATTCTAACTATGGCTACACCTTC.

The V and J genes are TRBV28 and TRBJ2-7; D possibly corresponds to TRBD2 (5 bases). The CDR3 sequence is 16 residues long. Looked up from germline, CDR1 is MDHEN and CDR2 is SYDVKM. V was shortened by 4 bases and J by 1 base, with 17 bases between the two germline ends. DNA of the CDR3: TGTGCCAGCAGTTCCCCGGCGGAGGCAAGGTCCTACGAGCAGTACTTC. Amino acid sequence: CASSSPAEARSYEQYF.

The CDR3 coding sequence is TGTGCCTCTGATGTTCCGGGAGGGAACACCGGGGAGCTGTTTTTT. It translates to CASDVPGGNTGELFF. The chain is built from TRBV6-1 and TRBJ2-2; 7 nucleotides align to TRBD2. Germline assignment: CDR1 MNHNS and CDR2 SASEGT. The CDR3 runs to 15 residues. V was pared by 11 bases and J by 1 base, with 10 bases of the junction left unmatched.

This clone was found once. The gene calls are TRBV29-1 and TRBJ2-3; 9 bases are shared with TRBD1. Germline V lookup: CDR1 SQVTM, CDR2 ANQGSEA. This CDR3 has 14 amino acids. Losses at the gene ends were 4 bases for V and 7 bases for J; bases not matched to a gene: 9. CDR3 in DNA: TGCAGCGTTGTAACCGGGACAGGGATGAATACGCAGTATTTT. Translating it yields CSVVTGTGMNTQYF.

The chain has TRBV19 and TRBJ2-1, with TRBD2 identical over 14 bases. The ends lost 6 bases at V and 9 bases at J; junction bases unmatched: 7. Germline CDR1 and CDR2: LNHDA and SQIVND (reference sequence). The CDR3 runs 15 residues. The CDR3 reads CASRGLAGDWGEQFF. In DNA form, the CDR3 reads TGTGCCAGTAGGGGACTAGCGGGAGATTGGGGTGAGCAGTTCTTC.

The rearrangement uses TRBV6-6 and TRBJ2-7; tentatively, D is TRBD2 (5 bases). The germline V gene has CDR1 MNHNY and CDR2 SVGAGI (reference sequence). The CDR3 loop spans 14 amino acids. V was pared by 2 bases and J by 7 bases, with 15 bases between. The CDR3 nucleotides are TGTGCCAGCAGTTACCGTGACTACCTCGGGGAGCAGTACTTC. Its translation is CASSYRDYLGEQYF.

V and J are TRBV7-9 and TRBJ2-3; no clear D gene. Germline assignment: CDR1 SEHNR and CDR2 FQNEAQ (reference sequence). This CDR3 is built from 16 residues. V was pared by 5 bases and J by 4 bases, with 19 bases between. CDR3 residues: CASSPPEANFADTQYF. CDR3 sequence (DNA): TGTGCCAGCAGCCCCCCCGAAGCGAATTTCGCAGATACGCAGTATTTT.

CDR3 sequence (DNA): TGTGCCAGCAGCCCGCGGACAGGAGGGGGCTATGGCTACACCTTC. Residues: CASSPRTGGGYGYTF. This chain uses TRBV11-1 with TRBJ1-2, with 7 bases aligning to TRBD1. From germline, CDR1 is SGHAT and CDR2 FQDESV (reference sequence). The CDR3 consists of 15 residues. J was trimmed by 4 bases and V by 5 bases; bases with no gene match: 10. Supplemented by reference TRBV11-1 and TRBJ1-2, the full variable domain reads EAEVAQSPRYKITEKSQAVAFWCDPISGHATLYWYRQILGQGPELLVQFQDESVVDDSQLPKDRFSAERLKGVDSTLKIQPAELGDSAMYLCASSPRTGGGYGYTFGSGTRLTVV.

The chain has TRBV6-5 and TRBJ2-1; 15 bases agree with TRBD2. Germline loops: CDR1 MNHEY, CDR2 SVGAGI. Losses at the gene ends were 2 bases for V and 7 bases for J; bases not matched to a gene: 0. The length of the CDR3 is 15 residues. The CDR3 spells CASSYGTSGGNEQFF. The CDR3 DNA reads as TGTGCCAGCAGTTACGGGACTAGCGGGGGGAATGAGCAGTTCTTC.

There are a few counts of this clone. The rearrangement links TRBV4-1 to TRBJ1-1; TRBD1 aligns across 8 bases. Germline V gene sequence: CDR1 MGHRA, CDR2 YSYEKL. The V and J ends lost 3 bases and 0 bases, in that order; junction bases with no gene match: 6. CDR3 length: 16 residues. As DNA, the CDR3 is TGCGCCAGCAGCCACCTTGGGACAGGCTTGAACACTGAAGCTTTCTTT. Amino acid sequence: CASSHLGTGLNTEAFF.